These 12 T cell receptor beta chains came from one sample sequenced in a study of chemoradiotherapy in HPV16-positive cancers (dated by TCRdb to about 2022). The library came from the immunoSEQ multiplex PCR assay. In its TCRdb copy, this immuneACCESS table keeps in-frame sequences only and misses some clones. Where compared with another copy, unresolved V genes explain less than half of these, and the others have no known cause. The table for this sample lists some 19,000 clones; roughly 86% of them were counted only once. The ten largest make up roughly 4.4% of the sample. The sample here was blood, taken from a patient who underwent chemoradiotherapy. The receptors shown here come from a human donor with HPV-associated anogenital cancer.

The chain combines TRBV5-6 with TRBJ2-7; D possibly corresponds to TRBD1 (5 bases). Germline CDR1 reads SGHDT; CDR2 reads YYEEEE. The CDR3 runs 13 residues. Trimming took off 4 bases at V and 4 bases at J, with 12 bases between the two ends. The CDR3 loop is CASSGQGRYEQYF. CDR3 coding DNA: TGTGCCAGCAGCGGGCAGGGTCGGTACGAGCAGTACTTC.

The rearrangement uses TRBV19 and TRBJ2-4; possibly TRBD2 for D (6 bases). From germline, CDR1 is LNHDA and CDR2 SQIVND (reference sequence). V dropped 6 bases and J dropped 1 base, with 16 bases sitting between them. CDR3 length: 16 residues. CDR3 in DNA: TGTGCCAGTAGACCTATTACGGGGGTTGCCAAAAACATTCAGTACTTC. Protein sequence: CASRPITGVAKNIQYF.

This chain uses TRBV5-6 with TRBJ2-1; D is unresolved. Germline assignment: CDR1 SGHDT and CDR2 YYEEEE. The germline V and J ends were trimmed by 1 base and 7 bases, with 12 bases remaining between them. The CDR3 consists of 14 residues. Here the CDR3 DNA reads TGTGCCAGCAGCTTGAGACCGGGCCAAAATGAGCAGTTCTTC. It codes for CASSLRPGQNEQFF.

The chain joins TRBV9 to TRBJ1-5; D gene uncertain. The CDR3 is made up of 13 amino acids. The germline V gene has CDR1 SGDLS and CDR2 YYNGEE. Trimming stripped 0 bases from V and 8 bases from J, with 9 bases between. In DNA, the CDR3 is TGTGCCAGCAGCGTAGACGGCGGGGAGCCCCAGCATTTT. Amino acid sequence: CASSVDGGEPQHF.

V gene TRBV5-6 combines with J gene TRBJ2-3; 16 bases agree with TRBD2. V lost 3 bases to trimming and J lost 10 bases; unmatched junction nucleotides: 5. CDR3 size: 15 residues. Looked up from germline, CDR1 is SGHDT and CDR2 is YYEEEE. The CDR3 nucleotides read TGTGCCAGCAGCTGGGGACTAGCGGGGGGGCCGCCGCAGTATTTT. This sequence encodes CASSWGLAGGPPQYF.

V gene TRBV19 combines with J gene TRBJ1-6, with TRBD1 matching over 8 bases. CDR1 is LNHDA and CDR2 is SQIVND in the germline V gene (reference sequence). The CDR3 loop spans 17 amino acids. The J segment lost 8 bases and the V segment lost 5 bases, leaving 14 bases of the junction unmatched. CDR3 DNA sequence: TGTGCCAGTAGTCCCCTTCTCGAACAGGGGGAGGATTCACCCCTCCACTTT. Its protein product is CASSPLLEQGEDSPLHF.

The V gene is TRBV19, the J gene TRBJ1-5, with TRBD1 matching over 7 bases. The CDR3 is 14 amino acids. Germline V gene lookup returns CDR1 LNHDA and CDR2 SQIVND (reference sequence). The V and J ends lost 4 bases and 2 bases, in that order; junction bases with no gene match: 2. DNA for the CDR3: TGTGCCAGTAGTACTACAGGGGGCAATCAGCCCCAGCATTTT. Translation: CASSTTGGNQPQHF.

CDR3 DNA: TGTGCCAGCAGCGTAGAGGGACAGGGGCTCTACAATGAGCAGTTCTTC. It translates to CASSVEGQGLYNEQFF. The chain has TRBV9 and TRBJ2-1; 10 positions match TRBD1. Trimming removed 0 bases from V and 3 bases from J; junction bases left unmatched: 3. This CDR3 comprises 16 residues. Germline V gene lookup returns CDR1 SGDLS and CDR2 YYNGEE.

This clone was picked up a small number of times. The chain employs TRBV7-2 and TRBJ1-1; no definite D call. CDR3 length equals 14 residues. Germline CDR1 SGHTA, CDR2 FQGNSA. Trimming shortened V by 0 bases and J by 6 bases, and 11 bases separated the two germline ends. The CDR3 DNA reads TGTGCCAGCAGCTTAGCGGGGAATCGGGCTGAAGCTTTCTTT. Amino acid sequence: CASSLAGNRAEAFF.

The genes are TRBV10-2 and TRBJ1-2, with TRBD1 matching 9 bases. From germline, CDR1 is WSHSY and CDR2 SAAADI. The CDR3 is made up of 13 amino acids. V shed 11 bases and J 8 bases; nucleotides not matched to a gene: 12. In DNA form, the CDR3 reads TGCGCCGGCGGACAGGGGCCTTCCTCGGGCTACACCTTC. This translates into CAGGQGPSSGYTF.

This chain uses TRBV27 with TRBJ2-5; D gene ambiguous. Germline V gene lookup returns CDR1 MNHEY and CDR2 SMNVEV (reference sequence). The ends were cut back, 2 bases at V and 6 bases at J, with 10 bases in the middle. The CDR3 runs to 13 residues. CDR3 nucleotide sequence: TGTGCCAGCAGTTTAGGGTTGTGGCAGACCCAGTACTTC. This encodes CASSLGLWQTQYF.

The chain couples TRBV6-4 to TRBJ2-7; 10 nucleotides match TRBD1. The CDR3 consists of 15 residues. V gave up 3 bases and J gave up 6 bases; unmatched junction bases: 8. From germline, CDR1 is MRHNA and CDR2 SNTAGT. The CDR3: CASSEAGTGASEQYF. The CDR3 DNA follows: TGTGCCAGCAGTGAAGCGGGGACAGGGGCTAGCGAGCAGTACTTC.